This T cell receptor beta chain came from a study of cytomegalovirus exposure and HLA in healthy donors. Notes on the study in general: DRB1 showed the most TCR associations and HLA-C the fewest in a later analysis, as rates varied by HLA locus.

With regard to this clone: The antigen is not known.

The PCR had 60 Vbeta and 13 Jbeta primers. Profiling relied on immunoSEQ multiplex PCR, and the TCRdb table lists in-frame clones only, not all of them. This table holds some 130,000 clones, 75% to 90% found once. CDR1 MDHEN and CDR2 SYDVKM come from the germline V gene. The CDR3 sequence is 12 residues long. The V gene end was trimmed by 9 bases and the J gene end by 3 bases; junction bases not matched to a gene: 5. The source material was PBMCs. The rearrangement uses TRBV28 and TRBJ2-7, with TRBD1 identical over 7 bases. The receptor was derived from a male donor in good health and CMV-seronegative. In nucleotides, the CDR3 is TGTGCCAGTAGGACAGGTGACTACGAGCAGTACTTC. This sequence encodes CASRTGDYEQYF. The full variable domain, with the rest looked up from reference TRBV28 and TRBJ2-7, is DVKVTQSSRYLVKRTGEKVFLECVQDMDHENMFWYRQDPGLGLRLIYFSYDVKMKEKGDIPEGYSVSREKKERFSLILESASTNQTSMYLCASRTGDYEQYFGPGTRLTVT.